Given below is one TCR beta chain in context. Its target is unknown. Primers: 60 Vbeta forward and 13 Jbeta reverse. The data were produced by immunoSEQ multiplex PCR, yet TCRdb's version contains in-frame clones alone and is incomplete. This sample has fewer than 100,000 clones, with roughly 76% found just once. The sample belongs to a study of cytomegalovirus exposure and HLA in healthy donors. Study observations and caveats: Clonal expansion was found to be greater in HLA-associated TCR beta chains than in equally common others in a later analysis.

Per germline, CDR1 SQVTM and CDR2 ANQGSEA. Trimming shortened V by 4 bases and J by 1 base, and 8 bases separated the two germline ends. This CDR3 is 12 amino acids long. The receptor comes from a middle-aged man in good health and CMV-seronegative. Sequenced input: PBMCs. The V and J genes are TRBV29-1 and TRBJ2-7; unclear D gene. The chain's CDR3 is CSVVVRSYEQYF. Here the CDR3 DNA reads TGCAGCGTTGTGGTGAGGTCCTACGAGCAGTACTTC.